This T cell receptor (beta chain) was sequenced during a study of CD8 T cells in Susac syndrome. Study observations and caveats: An acknowledgment was made by the study that its TCR sequencing and HLA analysis involved relatively few individuals.

Roughly 0.5 to 1 ug RNA was reverse transcribed with random hexamers. TCRdb passed the immunoSEQ multiplex PCR reads through MiXCR, listing each CDR3 protein once. The sample has 200,000 to 250,000 distinct CDR3 sequences, just under 95% seen once; the top ten hold 0.065% to 0.08%. CD8+ and CD4+ blood T cells underwent TCR beta sequencing. Germline CDR1 is SGHRS and CDR2 is YFSETQ. V lost 6 bases and J lost 0; bases outside the gene matches: 9. The CDR3 has 17 amino acids. As for this clonotype: Its cognate antigen is unknown.

The clonotype originates from a human donor with multiple sclerosis. Sequencing was performed on CD4+ T cells from PBMCs. J is TRBJ2-6 and V is TRBV5-1; TRBD1 aligns across 7 bases. This CDR3 is CASTRTGQRSGANVLTF. The CDR3 DNA sequence: TGCGCCAGCACCAGGACAGGCCAACGCTCTGGGGCCAACGTCCTGACTTTC.